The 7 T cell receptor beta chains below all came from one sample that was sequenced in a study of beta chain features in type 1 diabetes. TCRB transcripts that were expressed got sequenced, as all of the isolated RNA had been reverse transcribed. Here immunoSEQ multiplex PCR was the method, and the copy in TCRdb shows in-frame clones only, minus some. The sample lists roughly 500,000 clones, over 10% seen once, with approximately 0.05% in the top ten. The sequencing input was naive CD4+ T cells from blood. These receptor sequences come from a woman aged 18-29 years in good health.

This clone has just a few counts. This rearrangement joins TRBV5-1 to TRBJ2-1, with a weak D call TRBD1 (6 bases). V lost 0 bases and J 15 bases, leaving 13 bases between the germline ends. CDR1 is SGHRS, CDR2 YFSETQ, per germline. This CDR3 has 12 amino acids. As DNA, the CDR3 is TGCGCCAGCAGCTTGGAGCAGGGGCGGCGGTTCTTC. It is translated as CASSLEQGRRFF.

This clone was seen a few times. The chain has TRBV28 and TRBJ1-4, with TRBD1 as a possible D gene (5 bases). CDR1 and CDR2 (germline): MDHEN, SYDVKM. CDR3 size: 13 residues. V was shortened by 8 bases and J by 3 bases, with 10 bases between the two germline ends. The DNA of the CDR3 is TGTGCCAGCTCGGGGCGATCTAATGAAAAACTGTTTTTT. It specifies CASSGRSNEKLFF. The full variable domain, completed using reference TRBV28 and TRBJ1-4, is DVKVTQSSRYLVKRTGEKVFLECVQDMDHENMFWYRQDPGLGLRLIYFSYDVKMKEKGDIPEGYSVSREKKERFSLILESASTNQTSMYLCASSGRSNEKLFFGSGTQLSVL.

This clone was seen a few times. CDR3 sequence: CASASGGAQDEQYV. CDR3 DNA sequence: TGTGCCAGCGCCAGCGGGGGGGCGCAGGACGAGCAGTACGTC. The chain has TRBV28 and TRBJ2-7, with 10 bases matching TRBD2. The CDR3 consists of 14 residues. CDR1 and CDR2 from the germline V gene are MDHEN and SYDVKM. Trimming removed 8 bases from V and 5 bases from J; junction bases left unmatched: 9.

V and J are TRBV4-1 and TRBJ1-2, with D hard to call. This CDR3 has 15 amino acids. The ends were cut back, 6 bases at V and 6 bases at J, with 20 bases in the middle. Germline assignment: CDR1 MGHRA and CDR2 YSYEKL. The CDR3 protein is CASSLLPGAKNGYTF. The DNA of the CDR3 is TGCGCCAGCAGTCTGCTCCCGGGAGCAAAAAATGGCTACACCTTC.

The CDR3 nucleotides read TGTGCCAGCAGCTTCGACTTTACGAGCCCGGGTGGCTACACCTTC. Its protein is CASSFDFTSPGGYTF. The V and J genes are TRBV5-6 and TRBJ1-2; D unclear. The CDR3 consists of 15 residues. With 2 bases removed from V and 7 bases from J, the gap between germline ends came to 18 bases. Germline lookup yields CDR1 SGHDT and CDR2 YYEEEE.

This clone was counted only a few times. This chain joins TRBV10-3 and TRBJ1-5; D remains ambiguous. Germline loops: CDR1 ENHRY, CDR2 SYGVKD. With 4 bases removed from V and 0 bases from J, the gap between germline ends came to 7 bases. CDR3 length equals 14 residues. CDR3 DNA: TGTGCCATCAGTGCGGGAGTTAGCAATCAGCCCCAGCATTTT. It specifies CAISAGVSNQPQHF.

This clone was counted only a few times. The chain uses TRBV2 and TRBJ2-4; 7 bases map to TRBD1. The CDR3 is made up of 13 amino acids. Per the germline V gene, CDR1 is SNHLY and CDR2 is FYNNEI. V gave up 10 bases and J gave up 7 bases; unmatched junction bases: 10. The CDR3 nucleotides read TGTGCCACAAAAAGACAGGGTAGGAACATTCAGTACTTC. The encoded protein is CATKRQGRNIQYF. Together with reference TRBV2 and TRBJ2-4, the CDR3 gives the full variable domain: EPEVTQTPSHQVTQMGQEVILRCVPISNHLYFYWYRQILGQKVEFLVSFYNNEISEKSEIFDDQFSVERPDGSNFTLKIRSTKLEDSAMYFCATKRQGRNIQYFGAGTRLSVL.